This T cell receptor (beta chain) was sequenced during a study of T cells after posttransplantation cyclophosphamide. Measured with immunoSEQ multiplex PCR; TCRdb has only the in-frame clones, and not every one. The sample records some 6,900 clones, about 90% being singletons. In regard to this clone: Antigen: not known.

Treatment was busulfan-fludarabine conditioning, a marrow graft, and cyclophosphamide on days +3 and +4. Findings and caveats of the study: Recipient CMV seropositivity and CMV reactivation strongly tracked TRB clonality. Donor CD8+ memory clones often dominated recipient blood repertoires at later times.

The TCR sequence derives from a female patient aged 50-59 years who received an allogeneic stem cell transplant from a related donor, was CMV-positive, and had no GVHD. These T cells may partly come from the graft donor. The sequenced sample was PBMCs, obtained approximately 190 weeks after allogeneic stem cell transplant with posttransplant cyclophosphamide.

The CDR3 coding sequence is TGTGCCAGCAGGGAGATGAACACTGAAGCTTTCTTT. The encoded protein is CASREMNTEAFF. This sequence joins TRBV2 and TRBJ1-1; the D is unclear. Trimming took 6 bases from V and 0 from J, leaving 5 bases between them. This CDR3 has 12 amino acids. Germline V gives CDR1 SNHLY, CDR2 FYNNEI.